This T cell receptor beta chain derives from a study of shared T cell receptors in the human thymus. The CDR3 consists of 16 residues. V was clipped by 0 bases and J by 4 bases; unmatched bases: 5. CDR1 and CDR2 (germline): LGHNA, YSLEER. TCRdb keeps only in-frame clones here, not all; method: immunoSEQ multiplex PCR. The sample lists about 660,000 clones, roughly 90% occurring once. This same sample was also part of a study on human thymus T cells. That paper adds: In thymic and blood repertoires alike, V and J usage looked biased.

This sequence originates from a boy less than two years old with a congenital heart defect. V is TRBV4-3 and J is TRBJ2-1; TRBD2 matches at 8 bases. Sequenced material: thymocytes. This CDR3 reads CASSQDQREQYNEQFF. Written as DNA, the CDR3 is TGCGCCAGCAGCCAAGATCAGCGGGAGCAGTACAATGAGCAGTTCTTC.